This T cell receptor (beta chain) is from a study of blood T cells in healthy people across ages. The study, taken as a whole, reports: The CMV status of each donor remained undetermined, and this could have confounded shifts in expanded clonotypes. Leaving the PBMCs unsorted stopped any conclusive comparison of naive versus antigen-experienced cells.

A second about 6 to 11 cycle PCR used barcoded and J-beta primers. A template-switch adaptor that had 12 random nucleotides put a tag on each cDNA molecule. TCRdb re-derived calls from the 5' RACE reads in MiXCR, one entry per CDR3 protein. The sample records approximately 580,000 distinct CDR3 sequences, about 24% being singletons. This clonotype occurred once. The antigen is undetermined. Extraction yielded at least 5 micrograms of total RNA per sample. Per germline, CDR1 DFQATT and CDR2 SNEGSKA (reference sequence). Trimming cost V 0 bases and J 3 bases, with 9 bases left between them. The CDR3 length is 14 residues. This sample was also put to use in a study of T cells of mothers and their children.

This receptor was taken from a boy between 5 and 17 years old in good health. Sequencing used blood. The gene calls are TRBV20-1 and TRBJ2-1; D possibly uses TRBD1 or TRBD2 (5 bases each). CDR3 protein: CSARDAGSYNEQFF. The DNA of the CDR3 is TGCAGTGCTAGAGACGCAGGGAGCTACAATGAGCAGTTCTTC.